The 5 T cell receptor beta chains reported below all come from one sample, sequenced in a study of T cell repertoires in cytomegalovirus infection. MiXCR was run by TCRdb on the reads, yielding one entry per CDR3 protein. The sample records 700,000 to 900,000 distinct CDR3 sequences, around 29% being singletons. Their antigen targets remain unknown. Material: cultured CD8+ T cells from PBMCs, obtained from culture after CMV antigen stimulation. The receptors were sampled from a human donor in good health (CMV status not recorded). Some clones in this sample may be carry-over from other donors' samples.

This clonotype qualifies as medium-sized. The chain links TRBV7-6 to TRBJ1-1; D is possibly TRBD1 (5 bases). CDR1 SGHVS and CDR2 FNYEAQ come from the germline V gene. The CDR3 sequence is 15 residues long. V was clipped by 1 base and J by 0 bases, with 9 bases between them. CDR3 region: CASSLVPGLNTEAFF. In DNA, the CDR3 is TGTGCCAGCAGCTTAGTCCCAGGGCTGAACACTGAAGCTTTCTTT.

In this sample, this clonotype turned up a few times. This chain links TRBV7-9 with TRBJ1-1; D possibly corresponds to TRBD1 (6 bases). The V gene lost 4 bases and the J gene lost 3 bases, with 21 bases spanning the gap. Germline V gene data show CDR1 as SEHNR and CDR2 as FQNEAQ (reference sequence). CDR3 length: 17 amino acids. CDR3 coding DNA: TGTGCCAGCAGCTCTAGGGGGAGCCTAAACCCCCACACTGAAGCTTTCTTT. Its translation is CASSSRGSLNPHTEAFF.

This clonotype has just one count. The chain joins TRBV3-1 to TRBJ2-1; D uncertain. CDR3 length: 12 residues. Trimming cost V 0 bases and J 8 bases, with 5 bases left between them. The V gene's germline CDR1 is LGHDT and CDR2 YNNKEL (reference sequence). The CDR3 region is CASSQELDEQFF. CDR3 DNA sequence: TGTGCCAGCAGCCAAGAACTCGATGAGCAGTTCTTC.

CDR3 residues: CASSPPGDEYEQFF. CDR3 nucleotides: TGTGCCAGCAGCCCTCCGGGGGATGAGTATGAGCAGTTCTTC. V and J are TRBV6-1 and TRBJ2-1; the D gene is possibly TRBD2 (6 bases). Trimming shortened V by 6 bases and J by 8 bases, and 17 bases separated the two germline ends. The CDR3 runs 14 residues. The germline V gene has CDR1 MNHNS and CDR2 SASEGT.

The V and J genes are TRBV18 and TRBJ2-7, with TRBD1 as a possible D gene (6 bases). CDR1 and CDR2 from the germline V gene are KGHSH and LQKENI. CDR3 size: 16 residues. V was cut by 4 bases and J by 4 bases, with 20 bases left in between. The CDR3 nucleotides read TGTGCCAGCTCACTGCCCCCGGGACACCAAAAATACGAGCAGTACTTC. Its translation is CASSLPPGHQKYEQYF.